This T cell receptor beta chain was captured by sequencing in a study of blood T cell repertoires in COVID-19. Study background: Italy, Spain and the United States were the sources of the convalescent and acute COVID-19 samples.

Authors' methods: Nucleated cell number was recorded as an estimate derived from reference gene primer amplification. Using immunoSEQ multiplex PCR, the repertoire was profiled, and TCRdb retains in-frame clones only, with some absent. The V and J calls and the clone size are those of that table, but D and trimming were determined from the DNA. Among some 250,000 clones listed, roughly 90% were seen once. The V and J ends lost 4 bases and 3 bases, in that order; junction bases with no gene match: 8. The length of the CDR3 is 15 residues. The germline gives CDR1 PRHDT, CDR2 FYEKMQ (reference sequence).

This TCR was sampled from a woman aged 25 to 45 with acute or convalescent COVID-19. The rearrangement uses TRBV13 and TRBJ1-1, with 7 bases fitting TRBD1. Material: peripheral blood. The CDR3 DNA reads TGTGCCAGCAGCTGGAGTGGACAGGAGTACACTGAAGCTTTCTTT. It translates to CASSWSGQEYTEAFF.